This passage covers 3 T cell receptor beta chains from one sample sequenced in a study of blood T cell repertoires in COVID-19. Only in-frame clones appear in the TCRdb table, and some are missing; sequencing was by immunoSEQ multiplex PCR. The repertoire includes some 140,000 clones, 65% to 80% of them detected once, and around 4% sits in the top ten. Sequenced material: peripheral blood. These receptors were obtained from a man aged 55 to 70 with acute or convalescent COVID-19.

Here the CDR3 reads CASSLAFSGEKLFF. Written as DNA, the CDR3 is TGTGCCAGCAGCCTCGCTTTTTCAGGAGAAAAACTGTTTTTT. The J gene is TRBJ1-4, the V gene TRBV3-1 (or the pseudogene TRBV3-2); D is unresolved. Trimming pared 4 bases from V and 8 bases from J, leaving 14 bases between. CDR1 is LGHDT and CDR2 is YNNKEL in the germline V gene (reference sequence). The CDR3 loop spans 14 amino acids.

V usage is TRBV7-3 and J usage is TRBJ2-3; 8 bases are a match to TRBD1. The J segment lost 0 bases and the V segment lost 3 bases, leaving 2 bases of the junction unmatched. In germline, CDR1 is SGHTA, CDR2 FQGTGA. The length of the CDR3 is 15 residues. Written as DNA, the CDR3 is TGTGCCAGCAGCTTGGACAGGGAAAGCACAGATACGCAGTATTTT. Its protein product is CASSLDRESTDTQYF.

This chain joins TRBV4-3 and TRBJ2-3; TRBD2 aligns across 9 bases. The germline CDR1 and CDR2 sequences are LGHNA and YSLEER. After removal of 4 bases from V and 8 bases from J, the junction contained 16 bases not matched to a gene. This CDR3 is built from 17 residues. CDR3 loop: CASSPAGAGGPVGTQYF. In DNA form, the CDR3 reads TGCGCCAGCAGCCCAGCCGGTGCGGGAGGGCCCGTAGGTACGCAGTATTTT.